This T cell receptor beta chain was recorded in a study of T cells in Graves' hyperthyroidism and ophthalmopathy. Study observations and caveats: Peripheral blood also featured most of the thyroid clonotypes expanded above 0.001. The model identified upcoming ophthalmopathy a median approximately six months ahead of onset.

This clonotype has a count of ten or more. Its antigen is undetermined. Amplification of TCR beta CDR3 regions used RNA as the template. First-round RT-PCR with HTBI primers amplified the TCR CDR3 region. TCRdb ran MiXCR on the multiplex PCR reads and lists one entry per CDR3 protein. The profile shows approximately 400,000 distinct CDR3 sequences, approximately 15% of them singletons. Clinical Activity Scores of at least 3, NOSPECS grades of at least 4 and durations under 3 months characterized ophthalmopathy patients. Isolation of PBMCs was performed on 8.5 to 10 ml fresh peripheral blood. Material: blood. This receptor was identified in a woman aged 25-40 years with Graves' ophthalmopathy.

CDR3 DNA sequence: TGTGCCAGCACTCACCCCGCGGGGACTGAAGCTTTCTTT. It is translated as CASTHPAGTEAFF. The V and J genes are TRBV6-1 and TRBJ1-1; D gene unclear. CDR1 and CDR2 from the germline V gene are MNHNS and SASEGT. The CDR3 consists of 13 residues. The V end was cut by 7 bases, the J end by 5 bases, with 14 bases between.